This record concerns one T cell receptor beta chain sequence. Its specificity is unknown. Unique molecular identifiers were carried by the TCR beta cDNA libraries. MiXCR, run by TCRdb on the PCR reads, gives a single entry per CDR3 protein. The table shows roughly 540,000 distinct CDR3 sequences, with 30% to 40% occurring only once. This specimen comes from a study of post-analysis software for immune sequencing data. Study-level points and caveats: Controls had lower frequencies than patients of five or six TRBV segments, which included TRBV5-6, TRBV5-1 and TRBV20-1.

The CDR3 sequence is 14 residues long. In germline, CDR1 is MNHEY, CDR2 SMNVEV (reference sequence). V dropped 4 bases and J dropped 3; count of bases not matched to a gene: 2. This chain links TRBV27 with TRBJ2-2, with 7 bases aligning to TRBD1. Sequencing input: blood. This receptor was identified in a girl between 2 and 17 years old with multiple sclerosis. DNA for the CDR3: TGTGCCAGCAGTTACCAGGGGGACACCGGGGAGCTGTTTTTT. Amino acid sequence: CASSYQGDTGELFF.